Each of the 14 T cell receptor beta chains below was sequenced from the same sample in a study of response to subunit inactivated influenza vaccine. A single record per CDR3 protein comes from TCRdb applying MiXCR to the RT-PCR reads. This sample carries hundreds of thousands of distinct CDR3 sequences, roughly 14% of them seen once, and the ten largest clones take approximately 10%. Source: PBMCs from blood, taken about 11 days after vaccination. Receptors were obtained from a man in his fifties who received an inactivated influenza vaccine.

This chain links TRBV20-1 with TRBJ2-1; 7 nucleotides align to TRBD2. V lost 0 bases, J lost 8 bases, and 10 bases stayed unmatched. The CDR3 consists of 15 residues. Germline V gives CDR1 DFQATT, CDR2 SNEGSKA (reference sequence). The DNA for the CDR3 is TGCAGTGCTAGAGAAGAGCGGGAATGGGGCGATGAGCAGTTCTTC. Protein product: CSAREEREWGDEQFF.

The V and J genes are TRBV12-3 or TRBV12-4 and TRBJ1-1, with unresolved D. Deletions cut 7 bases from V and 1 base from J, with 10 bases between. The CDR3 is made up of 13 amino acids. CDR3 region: CASTVDPNTEAFF. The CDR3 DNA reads TGTGCCAGCACCGTAGACCCGAACACTGAAGCTTTCTTT.

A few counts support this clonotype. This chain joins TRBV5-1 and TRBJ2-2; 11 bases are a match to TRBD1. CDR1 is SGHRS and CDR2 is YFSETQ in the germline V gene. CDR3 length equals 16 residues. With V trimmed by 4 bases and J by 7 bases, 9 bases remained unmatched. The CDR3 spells CASSPEPGTGGGELFF. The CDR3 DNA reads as TGCGCCAGCAGCCCGGAGCCCGGGACAGGGGGCGGGGAGCTGTTTTTT.

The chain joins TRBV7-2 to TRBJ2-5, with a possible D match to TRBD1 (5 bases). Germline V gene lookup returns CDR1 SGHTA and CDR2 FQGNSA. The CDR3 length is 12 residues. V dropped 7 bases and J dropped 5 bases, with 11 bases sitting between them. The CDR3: CASKGLDETQYF. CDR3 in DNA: TGTGCCAGCAAGGGGCTAGATGAGACCCAGTACTTC.

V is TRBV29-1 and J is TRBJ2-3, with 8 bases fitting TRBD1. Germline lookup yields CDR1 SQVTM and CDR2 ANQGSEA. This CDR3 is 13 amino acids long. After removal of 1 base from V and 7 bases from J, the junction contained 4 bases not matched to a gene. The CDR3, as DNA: TGCAGCGTTGAAGTCAGGGGGCGAAATACGCAGTATTTT. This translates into CSVEVRGRNTQYF.

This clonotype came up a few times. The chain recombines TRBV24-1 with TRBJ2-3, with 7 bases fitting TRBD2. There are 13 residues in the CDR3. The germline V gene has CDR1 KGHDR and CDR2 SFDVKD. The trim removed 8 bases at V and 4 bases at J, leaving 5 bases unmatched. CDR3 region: CATTGGGADTQYF. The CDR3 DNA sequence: TGTGCCACCACGGGGGGTGGGGCAGATACGCAGTATTTT.

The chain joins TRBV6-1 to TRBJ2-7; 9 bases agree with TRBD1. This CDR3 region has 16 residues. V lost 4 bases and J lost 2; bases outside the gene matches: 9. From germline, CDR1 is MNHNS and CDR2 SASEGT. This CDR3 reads CASSAPGTGKTYEQYF. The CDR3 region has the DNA TGTGCCAGCAGTGCCCCCGGGACAGGGAAGACCTACGAGCAGTACTTC.

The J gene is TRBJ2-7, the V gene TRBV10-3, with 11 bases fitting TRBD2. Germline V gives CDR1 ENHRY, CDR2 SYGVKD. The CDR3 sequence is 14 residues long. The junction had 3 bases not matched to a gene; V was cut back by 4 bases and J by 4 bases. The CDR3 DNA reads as TGTGCCATCAGTGGGGCTAGCGGGGGGTACGAGCAGTACTTC. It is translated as CAISGASGGYEQYF.

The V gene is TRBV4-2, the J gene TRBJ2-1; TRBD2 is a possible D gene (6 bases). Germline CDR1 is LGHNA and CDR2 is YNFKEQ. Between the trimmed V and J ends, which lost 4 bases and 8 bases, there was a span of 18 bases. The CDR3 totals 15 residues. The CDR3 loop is CASSLVRGREHEQFF. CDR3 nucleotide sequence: TGTGCCAGCAGCCTGGTCCGGGGCCGGGAGCATGAGCAGTTCTTC.

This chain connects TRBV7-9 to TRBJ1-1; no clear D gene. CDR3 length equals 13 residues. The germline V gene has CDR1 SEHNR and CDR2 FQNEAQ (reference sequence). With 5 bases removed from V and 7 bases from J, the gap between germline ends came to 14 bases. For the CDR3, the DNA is TGTGCCAGCAGCCTGCTCGGGGATAGTGAAGCTTTCTTT. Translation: CASSLLGDSEAFF.

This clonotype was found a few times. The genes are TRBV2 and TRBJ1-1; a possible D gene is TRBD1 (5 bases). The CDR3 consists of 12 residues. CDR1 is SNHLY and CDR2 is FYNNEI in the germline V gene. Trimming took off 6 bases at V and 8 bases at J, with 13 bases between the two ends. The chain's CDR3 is CASRVRAREAFF. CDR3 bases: TGTGCCAGCAGGGTCAGGGCAAGAGAAGCTTTCTTT.

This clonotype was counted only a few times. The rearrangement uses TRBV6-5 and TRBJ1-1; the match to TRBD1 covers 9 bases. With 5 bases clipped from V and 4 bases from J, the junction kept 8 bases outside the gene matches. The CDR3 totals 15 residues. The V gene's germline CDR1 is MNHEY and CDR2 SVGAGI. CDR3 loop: CASSLLPTGGTEAFF. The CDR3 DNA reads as TGTGCCAGCAGTCTACTCCCGACAGGGGGCACTGAAGCTTTCTTT.

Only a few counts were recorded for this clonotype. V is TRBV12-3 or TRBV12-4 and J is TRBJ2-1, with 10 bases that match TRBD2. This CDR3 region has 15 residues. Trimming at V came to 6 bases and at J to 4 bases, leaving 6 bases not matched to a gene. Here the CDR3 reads CASRQTSGIYNEQFF. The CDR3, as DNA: TGTGCCAGCAGACAAACTAGCGGGATATACAATGAGCAGTTCTTC.

This CDR3 reads CASSSNRETQYF. The CDR3 DNA sequence: TGTGCCAGCAGTTCAAATAGGGAGACCCAGTACTTC. The rearrangement uses TRBV7-2 and TRBJ2-5; D is ambiguous. The CDR3 length is 12 residues. Germline V gene data show CDR1 as SGHTA and CDR2 as FQGNSA. Trimming took 6 bases from V and 5 from J, leaving 10 bases between them. Full variable domain (rest looked up from reference TRBV7-2 and TRBJ2-5): GAGVSQSPSNKVTEKGKDVELRCDPISGHTALYWYRQSLGQGLEFLIYFQGNSAPDKSGLPSDRFSAERTGGSVSTLTIQRTQQEDSAVYLCASSSNRETQYFGPGTRLLVL.